This is a list of T cell receptor beta chains from one sample in a study of T cells after yellow fever vaccination. TCRdb passed the 5' RACE reads through MiXCR, listing each CDR3 protein once. The sample has under 600,000 distinct CDR3 sequences; roughly 14% are singletons. This specimen was PBMCs, taken on the day of the yellow fever booster vaccination. The receptors originated from a man aged 30 to 39 who received the YFV17D yellow fever vaccine. The CDR3 runs from the conserved cysteine through the conserved F or W. Each record gives: V gene, D gene, clone size, J gene, CDR3 DNA, CDR3 protein. The D gene is left open where the match is weak. Size is stated for part of the rows, as once, few or many counts, or as a class when the clone is expanded.

TRBV24-1	TRBD2	NA	TRBJ2-3	TGTGCCACCAGTGCGGCGGCGGGAGGCGGGAGCACAGATACGCAGTATTTT	CATSAAAGGGSTDTQYF
TRBV12-3/TRBV12-4	NA	few	TRBJ2-1	TGTGCCAGCAGTTTGACAAACTACAATGAGCAGTTCTTC	CASSLTNYNEQFF
TRBV20-1	NA	many	TRBJ2-3	TGCAGTGCTGGGGTTACAGATACGCAGTATTTT	CSAGVTDTQYF
TRBV5-1	NA	NA	TRBJ2-5	TGCGCCAGCAGCCAGCCGGAAGGTCAAGAGACCCAGTACTTC	CASSQPEGQETQYF
TRBV18	NA	many	TRBJ2-5	TGTGCCAGCTCACCACGCGACAGACAAGAGACCCAGTACTTC	CASSPRDRQETQYF
TRBV5-1	NA	few	TRBJ2-1	TGCGCCAGCAGACCTAAACTAGGCAATGAGCAGTTCTTC	CASRPKLGNEQFF
TRBV23-1	NA	many	TRBJ2-1	TGCGCCAGCAGCCCCCGGGCCGGCAGGGACACCTACAATGAGCAGTTCTTC	CASSPRAGRDTYNEQFF
TRBV9	NA	NA	TRBJ1-1	TGTGCCAGCAGCGCTCATAACACTGAAGCTTTCTTT	CASSAHNTEAFF
TRBV20-1	TRBD2	few	TRBJ2-7	TGCAGTGCTAGTAGGCCGGGACTAGCGGGCGAGCAGTACTTC	CSASRPGLAGEQYF
TRBV24-1	TRBD2	NA	TRBJ2-7	TGTGCCACGGCGGGGGGGGACTACGAGCAGTACTTC	CATAGGDYEQYF
TRBV20-1	NA	few	TRBJ2-3	TGCAGTGCTAGCCGCACTCTGGGGAAAGTGGCCAAATCTAGCACAGATACGCAGTATTTT	CSASRTLGKVAKSSTDTQYF
TRBV12-3/TRBV12-4	NA	few	TRBJ2-7	TGTGCCAGCAGTTCAGCGAGCACCTACGAGCAGTACTTC	CASSSASTYEQYF
TRBV4-2	TRBD1	NA	TRBJ1-1	TGTGCCAGCAGCCTTCAGGGGGCTGGAGACACTGAAGCTTTCTTT	CASSLQGAGDTEAFF
TRBV9	NA	NA	TRBJ2-3	TGTGCCAGCAGCGTAACTGGCAGGGCGAGCACAGATACGCAGTATTTT	CASSVTGRASTDTQYF
TRBV20-1	TRBD2	NA	TRBJ2-7	TGCAGTGCTAGAGATAGCGGGACACAGGCCTACGAGCAGTACTTC	CSARDSGTQAYEQYF
TRBV6-1	NA	few	TRBJ2-6	TGTGCCAGCGGGAGACTGCGGACCAGCTCTGGGGCCAACGTCCTGACTTTC	CASGRLRTSSGANVLTF
TRBV20-1	NA	few	TRBJ2-3	TGCAGTGCTCGCTGGCCTAGCAGCACAGATACGCAGTATTTT	CSARWPSSTDTQYF
TRBV4-3	NA	few	TRBJ2-2	TGCGCCAGCAGCCCCCAGGGTTTCGACACCGGGGAGCTGTTTTTT	CASSPQGFDTGELFF
TRBV6-1	TRBD1	few	TRBJ2-7	TGTGCCAGCAGGAGAGAGCCGGGACAGGGAACCTACGAGCAGTACTTC	CASRREPGQGTYEQYF
TRBV29-1	NA	NA	TRBJ2-2	TGCAGCGTTGAAGGTGGGGCGAACACCGGGGAGCTGTTTTTT	CSVEGGANTGELFF
TRBV7-9	NA	few	TRBJ2-7	TGTGCCAGCAGCTACGCCACACTAGGCCGCGAGCAGTACTTC	CASSYATLGREQYF
TRBV2	TRBD1	NA	TRBJ2-2	TGTGCCAGCAGTGGCTACCGGGACAGGACGAACACCGGGGAGCTGTTTTTT	CASSGYRDRTNTGELFF
TRBV3-1	NA	few	TRBJ2-2	TGTGCCAGCAGCCTACAGTTGGTCGAGACCGGGGAGCTGTTTTTT	CASSLQLVETGELFF
TRBV2	NA	few	TRBJ1-3	TGTGCCAGCAGCCTGCAGCGAACTGGAAACACCATATATTTT	CASSLQRTGNTIYF
TRBV20-1	TRBD2	NA	TRBJ2-1	TGCAGTGCTAGAGATATCCCCGGGACTAGCGGGAGATACTACAATGAGCAGTTCTTC	CSARDIPGTSGRYYNEQFF